One and the same sample provided the 20 T cell receptor beta chains below, sequenced in a study of T cells in localized non-small cell lung cancer. Sequencing was performed with immunoSEQ multiplex PCR; in TCRdb, only in-frame clones are kept and a portion is missing. Counted here are roughly 2,800 clones, around 26% occurring once; the ten biggest clones make up around 12%. The source material was lung tumor tissue, sampled before any cancer treatment. These receptors were collected from a male donor at least 60 years old with stage II lung adenocarcinoma.

This clone appeared a few times. CDR3 region: CASSQVPWGVAGTEAFF. CDR3 DNA: TGTGCCAGCAGCCAAGTCCCATGGGGGGTGGCTGGCACTGAAGCTTTCTTT. The chain couples TRBV14 to TRBJ1-1; D might be TRBD1 (5 bases). The ends were cut back, 1 base at V and 4 bases at J, with 19 bases in the middle. This CDR3 comprises 17 residues. The germline CDR1 and CDR2 sequences are SGHDN and FVKESK.

This clone was recorded a few times. The gene calls are TRBV6-8 and TRBJ1-4; a possible D gene is TRBD1 (6 bases). V was clipped by 10 bases and J by 8 bases, with 17 bases between them. This CDR3 has 13 residues. Germline lookup yields CDR1 MNHGY and CDR2 SAAAGT. This CDR3 reads CAISEQGVEKLFF. CDR3 nucleotides: TGTGCCATCAGCGAACAGGGAGTCGAAAAACTGTTTTTT.

The chain uses TRBV18 and TRBJ2-2; D gene unclear. From germline, CDR1 is KGHSH and CDR2 LQKENI. The CDR3 is 17 residues long. V dropped 2 bases and J dropped 0 bases, with 13 bases sitting between them. The CDR3 DNA reads TGTGCCAGCTCACCAAAGTACGGAGCTCCGAACACCGGGGAGCTGTTTTTT. This codes for CASSPKYGAPNTGELFF.

The chain links TRBV30 to TRBJ1-5; the D is unclear. This CDR3 comprises 13 residues. Between the trimmed V and J ends, which lost 2 bases and 8 bases, there was a span of 13 bases. Germline V gene lookup returns CDR1 GTSNPN and CDR2 SVGIG (reference sequence). The CDR3 here is CAWSSSGSKPQHF. CDR3 nucleotides: TGTGCCTGGAGTTCCTCCGGCAGCAAGCCCCAGCATTTT.

The CDR3 loop is CASTKHYNEQFF. In nucleotides, the CDR3 is TGTGCCAGCACCAAACATTACAATGAGCAGTTCTTC. This chain links TRBV12-5 with TRBJ2-1; D is unresolved. CDR3 length equals 12 residues. Looked up from germline, CDR1 is LGHNT and CDR2 is FRNRAP.

This clone was seen only a few times. The junction departs from the called germline gene at one end, perhaps through a read error. The rearrangement uses TRBV11-3 and TRBJ2-5, with no clear D. The CDR3 runs 15 residues. CDR1 is SGHNT, CDR2 YENEEA, per germline. This CDR3 reads CASSSAPSGQETQYF. As DNA, the CDR3 is TGTGCTAGCAGCTCCGCCCCGTCGGGCCAAGAGACCCAGTACTTC.

This clone occurred a few times. The chain combines TRBV9 with TRBJ1-1; D call uncertain. V shed 0 bases and J shed 3 bases, with 3 bases lying between them. The CDR3 is made up of 12 amino acids. The germline V gene encodes CDR1 SGDLS and CDR2 YYNGEE. CDR3 bases: TGTGCCAGCAGCGTAGAAGACACTGAAGCTTTCTTT. It codes for CASSVEDTEAFF.

This clone was seen only a few times. This chain links TRBV6-8 with TRBJ2-7; TRBD1 aligns across 10 bases. V dropped 10 bases and J dropped 6; count of bases not matched to a gene: 12. This CDR3 contains 14 residues. Germline V gene lookup returns CDR1 MNHGY and CDR2 SAAAGT. In DNA, the CDR3 is TGTGCCATCGGAAGGGACAGGGGCCTTGTCGAGCAGTACTTC. Its protein is CAIGRDRGLVEQYF.

Written as DNA, the CDR3 is TGTGCCAGCAGCTGGAGGACAGGGGGCAATGAGCAGTTCTTC. Amino acid sequence: CASSWRTGGNEQFF. The chain links TRBV11-3 to TRBJ2-1; 10 nucleotides match TRBD1. Germline CDR1 reads SGHNT; CDR2 reads YENEEA. This CDR3 has 14 residues. V was pared by 4 bases and J by 6 bases, with 3 bases of the junction left unmatched. The full variable domain, in which reference TRBV11-3 and TRBJ2-1 provide the parts outside the CDR3, is EAGVVQSPRYKIIEKKQPVAFWCNPISGHNTLYWYLQNLGQGPELLIRYENEEAVDDSQLPKDRFSAERLKGVDSTLKIQPAELGDSAVYLCASSWRTGGNEQFFGPGTRLTVL.

This clone was picked up a small number of times. The chain recombines TRBV11-3 with TRBJ1-2; possible D gene TRBD1, 5 bases. Germline CDR1 reads SGHNT; CDR2 reads YENEEA. CDR3 length equals 15 residues. Trimming cost V 6 bases and J 3 bases, with 17 bases left between them. CDR3 in DNA: TGTGCCAGCAGTTGGGGGGTATCACAGGACTATGGCTACACCTTC. It translates to CASSWGVSQDYGYTF. The variable domain in full, with the rest retrieved from reference TRBV11-3 and TRBJ1-2, is EAGVVQSPRYKIIEKKQPVAFWCNPISGHNTLYWYLQNLGQGPELLIRYENEEAVDDSQLPKDRFSAERLKGVDSTLKIQPAELGDSAVYLCASSWGVSQDYGYTFGSGTRLTVV.

This rearrangement joins TRBV5-1 to TRBJ2-2; 9 bases are shared with TRBD1. The CDR3 has 16 amino acids. J was trimmed by 6 bases and V by 6 bases; bases with no gene match: 12. Germline CDR1 reads SGHRS; CDR2 reads YFSETQ. The CDR3 loop reads CASNYEPGQGAGELFF. CDR3 nucleotides: TGCGCCAGCAACTATGAACCGGGACAGGGTGCCGGGGAGCTGTTTTTT.

This clone was counted a few times. The chain links TRBV11-3 to TRBJ2-7; 8 bases line up with TRBD1. There are 14 residues in the CDR3. V gave up 5 bases and J gave up 6 bases; unmatched junction bases: 9. Germline CDR1 reads SGHNT; CDR2 reads YENEEA. The CDR3 here is CASSGWTGPGEQYF. CDR3 DNA sequence: TGTGCCAGCAGCGGTTGGACAGGGCCGGGCGAGCAGTACTTC.

V gene TRBV5-1 combines with J gene TRBJ1-6; 8 nucleotides align to TRBD1. V was pared by 10 bases and J by 6 bases, with 9 bases of the junction left unmatched. This CDR3 spans 14 amino acids. Germline V CDR1 and CDR2: SGHRS, YFSETQ. The CDR3 sequence: CACHTGGPNSPLHF. As DNA, the CDR3 is TGCGCCTGCCATACAGGGGGTCCTAATTCACCCCTCCACTTT.

The rearrangement links TRBV2 to TRBJ1-2; weak D call: TRBD1 (5 bases). The CDR3 is 12 amino acids. Germline V gene data show CDR1 as SNHLY and CDR2 as FYNNEI. Deletions cut 7 bases from V and 7 bases from J, with 13 bases between. The CDR3 DNA is TGTGCCAGCACCCCAGGGCTCGGTGGCTACACCTTC. Translation: CASTPGLGGYTF.

With regard to this clone: At one of its ends the junction is not consistent with the germline gene, which may arise from a read error. The rearrangement uses TRBV6-8 and TRBJ1-2; D ambiguous. Germline V lookup: CDR1 MNHGY, CDR2 SAAAGT. The CDR3 is 16 residues long. The CDR3 loop is CASSDSGTSTVWGYTF. DNA for the CDR3: TGTGCCAGCAGTGACTCGGGAACCTCGACTGTGTGGGGCTACACCTTC.

The chain carries TRBV19 and TRBJ2-1, with a possible D match to TRBD1 (5 bases). This CDR3 spans 15 amino acids. V was clipped by 3 bases and J by 2 bases, with 11 bases between them. Germline-derived CDR1 and CDR2 are LNHDA and SQIVND (reference sequence). The CDR3 region has the DNA TGTGCCAGTAGTATGAAGGGGTACACCTACAATGAGCAGTTCTTC. Amino acids: CASSMKGYTYNEQFF.

This clone is medium-sized (0.01 to 0.1%). The rearrangement joins TRBV11-3 to TRBJ2-4; D may be TRBD2 (6 bases). This CDR3 has 15 residues. The V end was cut by 3 bases, the J end by 7 bases, with 16 bases between. Per germline, CDR1 SGHNT and CDR2 YENEEA. This chain's CDR3 is CASSLEGGSMNIQYF. The CDR3, as DNA: TGTGCCAGCAGCTTGGAGGGTGGGTCGATGAACATTCAGTACTTC. Combining the CDR3 with reference TRBV11-3 and TRBJ2-4 gives the whole variable domain EAGVVQSPRYKIIEKKQPVAFWCNPISGHNTLYWYLQNLGQGPELLIRYENEEAVDDSQLPKDRFSAERLKGVDSTLKIQPAELGDSAVYLCASSLEGGSMNIQYFGAGTRLSVL.

This clone was seen a few times. The chain carries TRBV28 and TRBJ2-1, with 12 bases fitting TRBD2. The V and J ends lost 5 bases and 7 bases, in that order; junction bases with no gene match: 6. The CDR3 length is 15 residues. In germline, CDR1 is MDHEN, CDR2 SYDVKM. CDR3 amino acids: CASSLAGGYSNEQFF. The CDR3 coding sequence is TGTGCCAGCAGTCTAGCGGGAGGGTATTCAAATGAGCAGTTCTTC.

The genes are TRBV11-3 and TRBJ2-2; D may match TRBD1 or TRBD2 (7 bases each). Germline CDR1 reads SGHNT; CDR2 reads YENEEA. Between the trimmed V and J ends, which lost 5 bases and 4 bases, there was a span of 17 bases. The CDR3 covers 16 residues. The CDR3, as DNA: TGTGCCAGCAGCCCAAGGGGGAGGGGGCTCACCGGGGAGCTGTTTTTT. This codes for CASSPRGRGLTGELFF.

In its sample, this clone ranks as medium-sized (0.01 to 0.1%). For the CDR3, the DNA is TGTGCCAGCTCCACTAGCGGACTAAGCACAGATACGCAGTATTTT. It is translated as CASSTSGLSTDTQYF. The chain joins TRBV11-3 to TRBJ2-3; 8 bases map to TRBD2. V gave up 8 bases and J gave up 0 bases; unmatched junction bases: 7. Germline lookup yields CDR1 SGHNT and CDR2 YENEEA. The CDR3 runs to 15 residues.